This TCR beta chain was sequenced for a study of blood T cell repertoires in COVID-19. Overall study: The origin of the acute and convalescent COVID-19 samples was the United States, Italy and Spain. Sources were T cells, B-cell-depleted T cells, or PBMCs; the material itself was cDNA or gDNA.

Original processing notes: Amplification with reference gene primers provided the estimates of nucleated cell counts. Only in-frame clones appear in the TCRdb table, and some are missing; sequencing was by immunoSEQ multiplex PCR. V and J calls and clone size are as listed in that table; D and trimming were resolved from the DNA. The sample contains 60,000 to 80,000 clones, about 89% of which appear only once. The germline V gene encodes CDR1 SGHDT and CDR2 YYEEEE. There are 13 residues in the CDR3. Trimming cost V 4 bases and J 1 base, with 6 bases left between them. This receptor was taken from a man aged 55 to 69 with acute or convalescent COVID-19. This chain uses TRBV5-6 with TRBJ1-5; D call uncertain. Material for sequencing was peripheral blood. In nucleotides, the CDR3 is TGTGCCAGCAGCCGCGGGAGCAATCAGCCCCAGCATTTT. Translating gives CASSRGSNQPQHF. The complete variable domain, with remaining parts taken from reference TRBV5-6 and TRBJ1-5, reads DAGVTQSPTHLIKTRGQQVTLRCSPKSGHDTVSWYQQALGQGPQFIFQYYEEEERQRGNFPDRFSGHQFPNYSSELNVNALLLGDSALYLCASSRGSNQPQHFGDGTRLSIL.